The rows below give T cell receptor beta chains drawn from one sample of a study of T cell changes during pregnancy in multiple sclerosis. Libraries were prepared by immunoSEQ multiplex PCR; TCRdb keeps only in-frame clonotypes and omits some of them. The table shows approximately 49,000 clones, with around 92% occurring only once. The source was CD4+ T cells from peripheral blood mononuclear cells, collected in the second trimester of pregnancy. All receptors come from a female donor in good health, enrolled as a control in a pregnancy study. Both conserved end residues are part of each CDR3. The D gene is left open where the match is weak. Where a row states a size, it is once, few, many or the class of an expanded clone; other rows omit it.

v_call	clone_size	j_call	d_call	cdr3_nt	cdr3_aa
TRBV11-1	NA	TRBJ2-4	TRBD1	TGTGCCAGCAGCCCCCGGACAGGGGAAGGAGGCAAAAACATTCAGTACTTC	CASSPRTGEGGKNIQYF
TRBV6-6	NA	TRBJ1-6	NA	TGTGCCAGCAGAACGGGACAAGCCTATTCACCCCTCCACTTT	CASRTGQAYSPLHF
TRBV4-3	NA	TRBJ1-1	NA	TGCGCCAGCAGCCAGGAGCTACGGACTGAAGCTTTCTTT	CASSQELRTEAFF
TRBV5-4	NA	TRBJ2-5	NA	TGTGCCAGCAGCTTGGGCGGGAGTGGGGGCGAGACCCAGTACTTC	CASSLGGSGGETQYF
TRBV2	NA	TRBJ2-3	NA	TGTGCCAGCCCAGGAAGTATGGTCTTGACAGATACGCAGTATTTT	CASPGSMVLTDTQYF
TRBV30	once	TRBJ1-5	TRBD1	TGTGCCTGGAAAAATTCCGGGACAGGGGATCAGCCCCAGCATTTT	CAWKNSGTGDQPQHF
TRBV27	once	TRBJ2-7	NA	TGTGCCAGCAGTTTATTTGGACAGTCCTCCTACGAGCAGTACTTC	CASSLFGQSSYEQYF
TRBV14	NA	TRBJ1-1	TRBD1	TGTGCCAGCAGCGATTTAAGACAGGGTTTGAACACTGAAGCTTTCTTT	CASSDLRQGLNTEAFF
TRBV7-9	NA	TRBJ2-3	TRBD2	TGTGCCAGCAGCCCGAGGACTAGCGGGAGATTCGTAGATACGCAGTATTTT	CASSPRTSGRFVDTQYF
TRBV4-1	NA	TRBJ1-2	NA	TGCGCCAGCAGCCAAGAGCGGGCAGGCTCGGGATATGATGGCTACACCTTC	CASSQERAGSGYDGYTF
TRBV28	NA	TRBJ2-7	TRBD1	TGTGCCAGCAGTTCTCAGACAGGGCCCCCTTCCGAGCAGTACTTC	CASSSQTGPPSEQYF
TRBV4-2	NA	TRBJ1-4	NA	TGTGCCAGCAGCCCCGGCAGCCCCGAGGGAGATGAAAAACTGTTTTTT	CASSPGSPEGDEKLFF
TRBV7-9	NA	TRBJ2-5	NA	TGTGCCAGCAGCTTGGAGGTGGAGACCCAGTACTTC	CASSLEVETQYF
TRBV28	NA	TRBJ1-2	NA	TGTGCCAGCTCCCCAACCGGGGGGCGAAACTATGGCTACACCTTC	CASSPTGGRNYGYTF
TRBV6-1	NA	TRBJ2-5	NA	TGTGCCAGCAGTGCTAGCGTCCCGTACCAAGAGACCCAGTACTTC	CASSASVPYQETQYF
TRBV4-2	NA	TRBJ1-1	NA	TGTGCCAGCAGCCAAGACCGGGACACTGAAGCTTTCTTT	CASSQDRDTEAFF
TRBV7-3	NA	TRBJ1-4	TRBD1	TGTGCCAGCAGCCCCGGGACAGGTTCGGGTAATGAAAAACTGTTTTTT	CASSPGTGSGNEKLFF
TRBV7-2	NA	TRBJ1-5	NA	TGTGCCAGCAGCTTAGTACTAGATCAGCCCCAGCATTTT	CASSLVLDQPQHF
TRBV19	few	TRBJ2-1	NA	TGTGCCAGTAGTATCGTCTCGAATGAGCAGTTCTTC	CASSIVSNEQFF
TRBV9	NA	TRBJ2-3	NA	TGTGCCAGCAGCCGGACTGTACGAGGCGGATCCACAGATACGCAGTATTTT	CASSRTVRGGSTDTQYF
TRBV7-3	NA	TRBJ1-6	NA	TGTGCCAGCAGCTCGGGGAGCACATGGAATTCACCCCTCCACTTT	CASSSGSTWNSPLHF
TRBV7-7	NA	TRBJ2-1	NA	TGTGCTAGCAGCCAATGGGGCGGGGACCCCAATGAGCAGTTCTTC	CASSQWGGDPNEQFF
TRBV7-2	NA	TRBJ2-5	TRBD2	TGTGCCAGCAGCTTAGAACTAGCGGGGGGGGTAGAGACCCAGTACTTC	CASSLELAGGVETQYF
TRBV18	NA	TRBJ2-1	TRBD2	TGTGCCAGCTCACCATCACCGCCAGCGGGAATGGGCTATGAGCAGTTCTTC	CASSPSPPAGMGYEQFF
TRBV7-9	NA	TRBJ1-5	NA	TGTGCCAGCAGCTCAGGGAGGTCCGGGAGCAATCAGCCCCAGCATTTT	CASSSGRSGSNQPQHF
TRBV11-2	NA	TRBJ2-1	TRBD2	TGTGCCAGCAGCTGGTCTCGCGGGAGGGGAGGAGATGAGCAGTTCTTC	CASSWSRGRGGDEQFF
TRBV5-1	NA	TRBJ1-6	NA	TGCGCCAGCAGCTTGGACCCGGGAGCGGATTCACCCCTCCACTTT	CASSLDPGADSPLHF
TRBV20-1	once	TRBJ1-1	NA	TGCAGTGCTAGGGGAGACACTGAAGCTTTCTTT	CSARGDTEAFF
TRBV28	NA	TRBJ1-1	NA	TGTGCCAGCAGTGAACCAGGGAGGTGGGACGCTGAAGCTTTCTTT	CASSEPGRWDAEAFF
TRBV9	NA	TRBJ1-2	NA	TGTGCCAGCAGCGTAGGAGGGGGCTATGGCTACACCTTC	CASSVGGGYGYTF
TRBV27	once	TRBJ2-7	TRBD2	TGTGCCAGCAGTTTTGGGACTAGCGGGAGCCCGCTTCCCGTCGAGCAGTACTTC	CASSFGTSGSPLPVEQYF
TRBV5-1	NA	TRBJ2-3	TRBD2	TGCGCCAGCAGCTCTGGGACTAGCGGGGCCTACACAGATACGCAGTATTTT	CASSSGTSGAYTDTQYF
TRBV7-9	NA	TRBJ1-5	NA	TGTGCCAGCAGCTTAGGGGCAGGGGATAGCAATCAGCCCCAGCATTTT	CASSLGAGDSNQPQHF
TRBV19	NA	TRBJ1-1	TRBD1	TGTGCCAGTAGTACACAGGGGTTCACTGAAGCTTTCTTT	CASSTQGFTEAFF
TRBV6-6	NA	TRBJ1-2	NA	TGTGCCAGCAGTTACTCATACAGGACCTATGGCTACACCTTC	CASSYSYRTYGYTF
TRBV19	NA	TRBJ2-1	NA	TGTGCCAGTAGTATCCCCAGGGTGACCTACAATGAGCAGTTCTTC	CASSIPRVTYNEQFF
TRBV2	NA	TRBJ1-3	TRBD1	TGTGCCAGCAGGCGCACAGGGGCGATCTCTGGAAACACCATATATTTT	CASRRTGAISGNTIYF
TRBV15	NA	TRBJ1-1	NA	TGTGCCACCAGCAGAGAGCTTTATCCAGCGGGGAACACTGAAGCTTTCTTT	CATSRELYPAGNTEAFF
TRBV7-2	NA	TRBJ2-7	TRBD2	TGTGCCAGCAGCTTAGGACTAGCGGGGGCAAGTTTCGAGCAGTACTTC	CASSLGLAGASFEQYF
TRBV5-4	NA	TRBJ1-2	TRBD1	TGTGCCAGCAGCTTGGAGACAGGGGGAAATGGCTACACCTTC	CASSLETGGNGYTF
TRBV9	NA	TRBJ2-7	NA	TGTGCCAGCAGCCCCTCAATAGCTCGCGAGCAGTACTTC	CASSPSIAREQYF
TRBV11-2	NA	TRBJ1-2	NA	TGTGCCAGCAGCCGATATAGACAGGAGGATGGCTACACCTTC	CASSRYRQEDGYTF
TRBV28	NA	TRBJ2-5	NA	TGTGCCTGGAGGGGACAAGAGACCCAGTACTTC	CAWRGQETQYF
TRBV28	NA	TRBJ1-2	TRBD1	TGTGCCAGCAGTTTCTATCGGACAGGGGACTATGGCTACACCTTC	CASSFYRTGDYGYTF
TRBV5-6	NA	TRBJ2-7	NA	TGTGCCAGCAGCTTGGGTTTAGCGGCTAACTACGAGCAGTACTTC	CASSLGLAANYEQYF
TRBV28	NA	TRBJ1-1	NA	TGTGCATGGAGGGGATGGGAAACTGAAGCTTTCTTT	CAWRGWETEAFF
TRBV7-2	NA	TRBJ2-5	TRBD2	TGTGCCAGCAGTTTAAGAGCGGGAGAAGTAGAGACCCAGTACTTC	CASSLRAGEVETQYF
TRBV5-1	once	TRBJ2-5	TRBD1	TGCGCCAGCAGAGCCCGGACAGGGGTGGAGACCCAGTACTTC	CASRARTGVETQYF
TRBV28	NA	TRBJ1-1	NA	TGTGCCAGCAGTTTATTTATGAACACTGAAGCTTTCTTT	CASSLFMNTEAFF
TRBV23-1	NA	TRBJ2-5	NA	TGCGCCAGCCCCCCGGAGGGCTCGGGGAAAAAAGAGACCCAGTACTTC	CASPPEGSGKKETQYF
TRBV19	NA	TRBJ1-1	NA	TGTGCCAGTAGTCCCCGAAGAGACACTGAAGCTTTCTTT	CASSPRRDTEAFF
TRBV25-1	NA	TRBJ1-1	NA	TGTGCCAGCAGTCCGGTCGTAGCTTCCGAAGCTTTCTTT	CASSPVVASEAFF
TRBV5-5	NA	TRBJ2-7	TRBD1	TGTGCCAGCAGCCCAGTGGACAGGGGGACCTACGAGCAGTACTTC	CASSPVDRGTYEQYF
TRBV11-3	once	TRBJ2-3	NA	TGTGCCAGCAGCTTAAAGGCGGGAATGGGGTCAGATACGCAGTATTTT	CASSLKAGMGSDTQYF